One sample yielded the 21 T cell receptor beta chains listed below, sequenced in a study of glioma-infiltrating T cells. Amplification of TCR alpha and beta CDR3 regions from RNA used iRepertoire nested multiplex PCR. TCRdb reprocessed the multiplex PCR reads via MiXCR and lists one record per CDR3 protein. The sample lists 100,000 to 150,000 distinct CDR3 sequences, approximately 24% seen once, with 25% to 30% in the top ten. Source material: glioma tissue, nonneoplastic brain tissue, or PBMCs (not recorded which). The receptors originated from a human donor with low-grade glioma or glioblastoma, undergoing nonglioma brain surgery, or in good health (not recorded which).

This clonotype was detected a few times. The J gene is TRBJ2-5, the V gene TRBV15; D ambiguous. V was shortened by 1 base and J by 0 bases, with 6 bases between the two germline ends. The V gene's germline CDR1 is LNHNV and CDR2 YYDKDF (reference sequence). The CDR3 extends over 14 amino acids. In DNA, the CDR3 is TGTGCCACCAGCAGAGGACGGGACCAAGAGACCCAGTACTTC. This encodes CATSRGRDQETQYF.

The CDR3 sequence is CASSAGQGGTEAFF. CDR3 sequence (DNA): TGTGCCAGCAGCGCGGGACAGGGGGGGACCGAAGCTTTCTTT. The gene calls are TRBV7-2 and TRBJ1-1, with 11 bases matching TRBD1. The junction had 7 bases not matched to a gene; V was cut back by 5 bases and J by 8 bases. The CDR3 contains 14 residues. CDR1 is SGHTA and CDR2 is FQGNSA in the germline V gene.

At least ten counts were recorded for this clonotype. The chain carries TRBV7-8 and TRBJ2-5; D remains unclear. The V gene lost 5 bases and the J gene lost 5 bases, with 15 bases spanning the gap. The CDR3 has 14 amino acids. Germline V gene data show CDR1 as SGHVS and CDR2 as FQNEAQ. The CDR3 loop is CASSPRRESETQYF. CDR3 DNA sequence: TGTGCCAGCAGCCCCAGACGAGAGAGTGAGACCCAGTACTTC.

This clonotype turned up a few times. The V call is TRBV12-3 or TRBV12-4, the J call TRBJ2-3, with 10 bases identical to TRBD1. J was trimmed by 4 bases and V by 5 bases; bases with no gene match: 6. This CDR3 comprises 15 residues. The CDR3 DNA is TGTGCCAGCAGTAATAGACAGGGGGCCGCAGATACGCAGTATTTT. It encodes CASSNRQGAADTQYF.

This clonotype was picked up many times. The rearrangement joins TRBV15 to TRBJ2-3; TRBD1 matches at 9 bases. The CDR3 is made up of 14 amino acids. V shed 6 bases, J shed 5 bases, and the junction held 6 bases outside the gene matches. CDR1 and CDR2 from the germline V gene are LNHNV and YYDKDF (reference sequence). CDR3 region: CATRRQGEGDTQYF. DNA of the CDR3: TGTGCCACCAGGAGACAGGGGGAAGGAGATACGCAGTATTTT.

This clonotype was counted only a few times. CDR3 coding DNA: TGCGCCAGCAGCTTAAGTGTGGGCTCCTACAATGAGCAGTTCTTC. It specifies CASSLSVGSYNEQFF. This chain links TRBV5-1 with TRBJ2-1; D not resolved. V lost 2 bases and J 0 bases, leaving 9 bases between the germline ends. This CDR3 has 15 residues. Looked up from germline, CDR1 is SGHRS and CDR2 is YFSETQ.

This clonotype was detected ten times or more. The DNA for the CDR3 is TGTGCCAGCAGTTACCTGGCTAGCGGGGGTACAGATACGCAGTATTTT. Residues: CASSYLASGGTDTQYF. J is TRBJ2-3 and V is TRBV6-2 or TRBV6-3; 10 bases agree with TRBD2. The CDR3 is 16 amino acids. V lost 2 bases and J lost 3; bases outside the gene matches: 5. CDR1 and CDR2 from the germline V gene are MNHEY and SVGEGT.

The CDR3 sequence: CASSVRQGSYEQYV. The CDR3 nucleotides are TGCGCCAGCAGCGTCCGGCAGGGCTCCTACGAGCAGTACGTC. The chain uses TRBV4-1 and TRBJ2-7, with a possible D match to TRBD1 (5 bases). Germline lookup yields CDR1 MGHRA and CDR2 YSYEKL. The CDR3 is 14 amino acids. V was cut by 5 bases and J by 0 bases, with 11 bases left in between.

Details on this clonotype: A much larger clone is a single base away; this may be a read error. The V call is TRBV20-1, the J call TRBJ2-7, with D tentatively TRBD2 (5 bases). The CDR3 length is 15 residues. From germline, CDR1 is DFQATT and CDR2 SNEGSKA (reference sequence). The CDR3 is CSSRDRAGNNYEQYV. The CDR3 nucleotides are TGCAGTTCTAGAGATCGGGCCGGGAATAACTACGAGCAGTACGTC.

The chain joins TRBV19 to TRBJ2-3; D gene unclear. V was pared by 7 bases and J by 4 bases, with 21 bases between. The CDR3 consists of 16 residues. Germline V gives CDR1 LNHDA, CDR2 SQIVND (reference sequence). CDR3 coding DNA: TGTGCCAGTACCCGATCGGTGGGCTCTATTCCAGATACGCAGTATTTT. It encodes CASTRSVGSIPDTQYF. The full variable domain, rest sourced from reference TRBV19 and TRBJ2-3, is DGGITQSPKYLFRKEGQNVTLSCEQNLNHDAMYWYRQDPGQGLRLIYYSQIVNDFQKGDIAEGYSVSREKKESFPLTVTSAQKNPTAFYLCASTRSVGSIPDTQYFGPGTRLTVL.

This clonotype showed up many times. The V gene is TRBV7-9, the J gene TRBJ2-3, with unresolved D. CDR3 length equals 14 residues. Germline CDR1 reads SEHNR; CDR2 reads FQNEAQ (reference sequence). The V and J ends lost 4 bases and 6 bases respectively, with 14 bases between them. This chain's CDR3 is CASSSSPTWDTQYF. CDR3 nucleotides: TGTGCCAGCAGCTCCTCCCCGACTTGGGATACGCAGTATTTT.

Many counts were recorded for this clonotype. The V gene is TRBV20-1, the J gene TRBJ1-1; D is unresolved. CDR3 length: 16 residues. Trimming removed 1 base from V and 5 bases from J, with 20 bases in between. The germline V gene has CDR1 DFQATT and CDR2 SNEGSKA (reference sequence). CDR3 sequence reads: CSARVPLRGDRTEAFF. Written as DNA, the CDR3 is TGCAGTGCTAGAGTACCCTTGCGTGGGGATCGGACTGAAGCTTTCTTT.

The chain employs TRBV6-1 and TRBJ1-1; 8 bases map to TRBD1. The CDR3 loop spans 16 amino acids. J gave up 0 bases and V 5 bases, and 8 bases lay outside the gene matches. The germline gives CDR1 MNHNS, CDR2 SASEGT. The CDR3 bases are TGTGCCAGCAGTTCCGGACAGGGTACCATGAACACTGAAGCTTTCTTT. Translating gives CASSSGQGTMNTEAFF.

This clonotype has just a few counts. The chain uses TRBV7-9 and TRBJ2-6; no reliable D call. Deletions cut 3 bases from V and 0 bases from J, with 6 bases between. The CDR3 is 15 residues long. Per the germline V gene, CDR1 is SEHNR and CDR2 is FQNEAQ (reference sequence). This CDR3 reads CASSFLGSGANVLTF. Here the CDR3 DNA reads TGTGCCAGCAGCTTTCTGGGCTCTGGGGCCAACGTCCTGACTTTC.

The sample holds a few counts of this clonotype. The V and J genes are TRBV2 and TRBJ1-5; D not certain. The CDR3 covers 14 residues. Germline assignment: CDR1 SNHLY and CDR2 FYNNEI. Trimming took off 3 bases at V and 4 bases at J, with 10 bases between the two ends. The CDR3 is CASSDWARNQPQHF. DNA for the CDR3: TGTGCCAGCAGTGACTGGGCCCGAAATCAGCCCCAGCATTTT.

This clonotype was seen ten or more times. This chain links TRBV20-1 with TRBJ2-3; D remains unclear. The V and J ends lost 3 bases and 2 bases respectively, with 6 bases between them. Per germline, CDR1 DFQATT and CDR2 SNEGSKA (reference sequence). CDR3 size: 12 residues. Here the CDR3 reads CSASEDTDTQYF. For the CDR3, the DNA is TGCAGTGCTAGCGAGGACACAGATACGCAGTATTTT.

The CDR3 sequence: CASSQVGYDTEAFF. The CDR3 DNA follows: TGTGCCAGCAGCCAAGTGGGGTATGACACTGAAGCTTTCTTT. The chain combines TRBV14 with TRBJ1-1; no firm D call. Trimming shortened V by 1 base and J by 3 bases, and 9 bases separated the two germline ends. In germline, CDR1 is SGHDN, CDR2 FVKESK. The CDR3 runs 14 residues.

The chain employs TRBV3-1 and TRBJ1-2; the D is unclear. V was shortened by 2 bases and J by 4 bases, with 11 bases between the two germline ends. The CDR3 is made up of 14 amino acids. Germline V gene lookup returns CDR1 LGHDT and CDR2 YNNKEL (reference sequence). The chain's CDR3 is CASSQRKGVYGYTF. In DNA form, the CDR3 reads TGTGCCAGCAGCCAACGGAAGGGAGTCTATGGCTACACCTTC.

The chain carries TRBV24-1 and TRBJ1-2; D ambiguous. V lost 4 bases to trimming and J lost 4 bases, with 6 bases between them. This CDR3 spans 12 amino acids. The V gene's germline CDR1 is KGHDR and CDR2 SFDVKD. CDR3 region: CATSEPFYGYTF. In DNA form, the CDR3 reads TGTGCCACCAGTGAGCCCTTCTATGGCTACACCTTC.

This clonotype has a single count. Since a much larger clone is just one base distant, this may be a read error. V is TRBV20-1 and J is TRBJ1-5, with D tentatively TRBD1 (6 bases). The CDR3 totals 15 residues. Germline lookup yields CDR1 DFQATT and CDR2 SNEGSKA (reference sequence). The CDR3 loop is CSAKGGRWGNHPQHF. CDR3 sequence (DNA): TGCAGTGCAAAGGGGGGGCGATGGGGCAATCACCCCCAGCATTTT.

There are a few counts of this clonotype. The chain has TRBV20-1 and TRBJ2-3; perhaps TRBD1 as D (6 bases). The germline V gene has CDR1 DFQATT and CDR2 SNEGSKA (reference sequence). This CDR3 is 13 amino acids long. Trimming removed 3 bases at V and 3 bases at J, with 10 bases between. CDR3 protein: CSASRGKTDTQYF. The CDR3 region has the DNA TGCAGTGCTAGCAGGGGAAAGACAGATACGCAGTATTTT.